This TCR beta chain came from a study of blood T cells in healthy people across ages. V shed 2 bases, J shed 3 bases, and the junction held 4 bases outside the gene matches. This CDR3 region has 14 residues. Germline V gene lookup returns CDR1 GTSNPN and CDR2 SVGIG (reference sequence). A sample-barcoded 5' primer and a J-beta primer mix were used in a second PCR of roughly 6 to 11 cycles. TCRdb re-called the 5' RACE reads with MiXCR, one entry per CDR3 protein. The sample has approximately 780,000 distinct CDR3 sequences, roughly 25% seen once. Another study also made use of these data, one on T cells of mothers and their children.

The sequence came from a boy between 10 and 17 years old in good health. The J gene is TRBJ1-5, the V gene TRBV30, with 7 bases lining up with TRBD1. The sequenced sample consisted of blood. The CDR3 protein is CAWSRGQFNQPQHF. CDR3 bases: TGTGCCTGGAGTAGGGGGCAGTTCAATCAGCCCCAGCATTTT.